This T cell receptor beta chain comes out of a study of blood T cell repertoires in COVID-19. Study as a whole: COVID-19 samples from acute and convalescent phases originated in the United States, Italy and Spain. Sample material is recorded as cDNA or gDNA derived from T cells, B-cell-depleted T cells, or PBMCs.

Donors were grouped by their self-reported clinical history. The repertoire was sequenced with immunoSEQ multiplex PCR; TCRdb's copy has only in-frame clones and lacks some. The sample yields about 200,000 clones, around four fifths seen once. Sequencing input: PBMCs or T cells enriched from blood (not recorded which). The receptor was isolated from a man in his forties or fifties who had recovered from COVID-19.

CDR3 amino acids: CASSWGDGASYEQYF. The CDR3 DNA reads as TGTGCCAGCAGCTGGGGGGATGGAGCGTCCTACGAGCAGTACTTC. This rearrangement joins TRBV7-9 to TRBJ2-7; tentatively, D is TRBD2 (6 bases). CDR1 is SEHNR, CDR2 FQNEAQ, per germline (reference sequence). Trimming cost V 4 bases and J 1 base, with 14 bases left between them. The CDR3 runs 15 residues.